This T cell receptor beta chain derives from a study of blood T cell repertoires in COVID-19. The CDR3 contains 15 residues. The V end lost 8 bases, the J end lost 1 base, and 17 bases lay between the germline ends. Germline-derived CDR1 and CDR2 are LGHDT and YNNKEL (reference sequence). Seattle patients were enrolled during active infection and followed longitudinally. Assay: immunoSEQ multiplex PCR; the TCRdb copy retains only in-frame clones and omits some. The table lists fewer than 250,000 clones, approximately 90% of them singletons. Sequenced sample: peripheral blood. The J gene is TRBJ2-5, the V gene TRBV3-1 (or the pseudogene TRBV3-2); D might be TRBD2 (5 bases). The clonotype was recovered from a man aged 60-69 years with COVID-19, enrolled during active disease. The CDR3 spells CASVGRSVAQETQYF. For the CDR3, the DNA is TGTGCCAGCGTAGGACGTAGCGTGGCCCAAGAGACCCAGTACTTC.